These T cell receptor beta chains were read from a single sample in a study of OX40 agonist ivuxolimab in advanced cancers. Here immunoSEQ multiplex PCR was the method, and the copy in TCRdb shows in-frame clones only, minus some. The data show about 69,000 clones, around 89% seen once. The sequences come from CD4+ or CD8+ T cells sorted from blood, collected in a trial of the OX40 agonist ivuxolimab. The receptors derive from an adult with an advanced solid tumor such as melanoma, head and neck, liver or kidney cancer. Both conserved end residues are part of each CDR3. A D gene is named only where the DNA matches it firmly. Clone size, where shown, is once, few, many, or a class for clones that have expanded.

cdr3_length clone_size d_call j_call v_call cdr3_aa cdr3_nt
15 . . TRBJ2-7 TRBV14 CASSRGGGDGYEQYF TGTGCCAGCAGCCGAGGAGGCGGTGATGGCTACGAGCAGTACTTC
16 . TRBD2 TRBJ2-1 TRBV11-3 CASSYSSGSSYNEQFF TGTGCCAGCAGCTACTCAAGCGGGAGCTCCTACAATGAGCAGTTCTTC
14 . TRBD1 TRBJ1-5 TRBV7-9 CASSPGTGDDPQHF TGTGCCAGCAGCCCCGGGACAGGGGATGACCCCCAGCATTTT
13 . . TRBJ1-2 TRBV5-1 CASNKDTSDGYTF TGCGCCAGCAACAAGGACACCTCAGATGGCTACACCTTC
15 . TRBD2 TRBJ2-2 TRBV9 CASSVVSSGSRELFF TGTGCCAGCAGCGTAGTGTCTAGCGGGAGTCGGGAGCTGTTTTTT
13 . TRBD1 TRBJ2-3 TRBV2 CASSESGGNTQYF TGTGCCAGCAGTGAATCAGGGGGAAATACGCAGTATTTT
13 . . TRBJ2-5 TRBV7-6 CASSPRRGETQYF TGTGCCAGCAGCCCTCGTCGGGGAGAGACCCAGTACTTC
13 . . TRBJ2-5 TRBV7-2 CASSYWGSETQYF TGTGCCAGCAGCTATTGGGGTAGTGAGACCCAGTACTTC
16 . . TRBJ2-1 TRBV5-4 CASSPPPLGVVNEQFF TGTGCCAGCTCGCCCCCCCCACTAGGAGTAGTGAATGAGCAGTTCTTC
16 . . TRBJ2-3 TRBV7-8 CASSPGASSVTDTQYF TGTGCCAGCAGCCCTGGGGCTAGCTCGGTCACAGATACGCAGTATTTT
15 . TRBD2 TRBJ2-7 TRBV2 CASSANSGRAYEQYF TGTGCCAGCAGTGCCAATAGCGGGAGGGCCTACGAGCAGTACTTC
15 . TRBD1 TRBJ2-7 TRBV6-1 CASSEARQGPYEQYF TGTGCCAGCAGTGAAGCAAGACAGGGCCCCTACGAGCAGTACTTC
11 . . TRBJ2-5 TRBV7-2 CASSSGETQYF TGTGCCAGCAGCTCCGGGGAGACCCAGTACTTC
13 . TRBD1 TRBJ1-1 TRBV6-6 CASNGQGHTEAFF TGTGCCAGCAACGGACAGGGGCACACTGAAGCTTTCTTT
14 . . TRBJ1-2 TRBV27 CASSSAGTNYGYTF TGTGCCAGCAGTTCTGCAGGCACTAACTATGGCTACACCTTC
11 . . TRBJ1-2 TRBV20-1 CSARVNYGYTF TGCAGTGCTAGGGTTAACTATGGCTACACCTTC
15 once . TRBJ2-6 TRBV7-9 CASRGRISGANVLTF TGTGCCAGCAGAGGCCGGATTTCTGGGGCCAACGTCCTGACTTTC
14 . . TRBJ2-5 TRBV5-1 CASSPGVTVETQYF TGCGCCAGCAGCCCTGGGGTGACAGTTGAGACCCAGTACTTC
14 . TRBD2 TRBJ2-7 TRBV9 CASSVDGTSYEQYF TGTGCCAGCAGCGTAGATGGGACTAGCTACGAGCAGTACTTC
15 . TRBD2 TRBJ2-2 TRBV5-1 CASSLGSGRTGELFF TGCGCCAGCAGCTTGGGTAGCGGGAGAACCGGGGAGCTGTTTTTT
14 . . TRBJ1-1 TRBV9 CASSLIQGNTEAFF TGTGCCAGCAGCCTAATACAGGGTAACACTGAAGCTTTCTTT
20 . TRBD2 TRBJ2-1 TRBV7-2 CASSLAPGLAGGPGRNEQFF TGTGCCAGCAGCTTAGCCCCGGGACTAGCGGGAGGGCCTGGGAGGAATGAGCAGTTCTTC
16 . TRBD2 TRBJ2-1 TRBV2 CASSDLSGRYYNEQFF TGTGCCAGCAGTGATTTGAGCGGGAGGTATTACAATGAGCAGTTCTTC
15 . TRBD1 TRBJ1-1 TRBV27 CASSFYRQGGTEAFF TGTGCCAGCAGTTTTTATAGACAGGGAGGCACTGAAGCTTTCTTT
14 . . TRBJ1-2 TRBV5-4 CASSLGVPLSGYTF TGTGCCAGCAGCTTGGGTGTCCCTCTCAGTGGCTACACCTTC
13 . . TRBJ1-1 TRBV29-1 CSVVGGPHTEAFF TGCAGCGTTGTAGGTGGGCCCCACACTGAAGCTTTCTTT
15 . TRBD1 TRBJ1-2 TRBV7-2 CASSPRDRTNYGYTF TGTGCCAGCAGCCCGCGGGACAGAACTAACTATGGCTACACCTTC
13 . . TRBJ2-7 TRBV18 CASSPPDSVEQYF TGTGCCAGCTCACCACCGGATAGCGTCGAGCAGTACTTC
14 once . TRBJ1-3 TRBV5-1 CASSSTGSGNTIYF TGCGCCAGCAGCTCAACAGGGAGTGGAAACACCATATATTTT
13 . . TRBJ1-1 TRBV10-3 CAISESLGNRAFF TGTGCCATCAGTGAGTCATTAGGGAACAGAGCTTTCTTT
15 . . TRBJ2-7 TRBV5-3 CASSLPGTTSYEQYF TGTGCCAGCAGCTTGCCCGGGACAACCTCCTACGAGCAGTACTTC
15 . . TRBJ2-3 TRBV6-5 CASSYARTHSGTQYF TGTGCCAGCAGTTACGCTCGGACCCACTCTGGTACGCAGTATTTT
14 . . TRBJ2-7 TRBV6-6 CASSYGIQIYEQYF TGTGCCAGCAGTTACGGCATACAAATCTACGAGCAGTACTTC
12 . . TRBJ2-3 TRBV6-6 CASRGGGDTQYF TGTGCCAGCAGGGGAGGTGGGGATACGCAGTATTTT
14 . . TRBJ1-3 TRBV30 CAWSEEGSGNTIYF TGTGCCTGGAGTGAGGAAGGTTCTGGAAACACCATATATTTT
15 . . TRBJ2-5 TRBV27 CASRSPPGKKETQYF TGTGCCAGCAGATCCCCGCCAGGGAAAAAAGAGACCCAGTACTTC
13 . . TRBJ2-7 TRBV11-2 CASSLTMTYEQYF TGTGCCAGCAGCTTGACCATGACCTACGAGCAGTACTTC
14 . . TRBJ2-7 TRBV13 CASSSESNSYEQYF TGTGCCAGCAGCTCGGAGTCTAACTCCTACGAGCAGTACTTC
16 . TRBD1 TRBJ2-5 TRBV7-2 CASSLVRDRGLETQYF TGTGCCAGCAGCTTAGTGCGGGACAGGGGGTTAGAGACCCAGTACTTC
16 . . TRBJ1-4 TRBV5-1 CASSLVWSGAGEKLFF TGCGCCAGCAGCTTGGTTTGGTCCGGGGCGGGTGAAAAACTGTTTTTT